This T cell receptor (beta chain) derives from a study of siplizumab effects on memory and regulatory T cells (dated by TCRdb to the late 2010s). Background on the whole study: The effect of the anti-CD2 antibody siplizumab on alloreactive T-cell subsets was examined in allogeneic mixed lymphocyte reactions constructed from human PBMCs.

The library relied on the immunoSEQ multiplex PCR assay. Each sample had 90,000 to 100,000 TCR templates assayed by the deep sequencing platform. Genomic DNA extracted from sorted T cells was used for TCRbeta CDR3 sequencing. The original methods were these. The R programming language was used for clonal analysis of the TCRbeta CDR3 data. Alloreactive CD4+ and CD8+ clones were defined by comparing unstimulated samples with post-reaction CFSE-low samples. By matching sequences to the repertoires of sorted unstimulated Treg and non-Treg cells, each alloreactive CD4+ clone was assigned a regulatory or non-regulatory origin. TCRdb retrieved this table from immuneACCESS and kept in-frame rearrangements only. Not all clones are present; in checked studies, unresolved V genes account for under half, and no reason is known for the remainder. The V and J calls and clone size are taken from that table; D and trimming were inferred from the DNA. This sample has more than 45,000 clones in its table, and 85% to 95% of those were observed once. About 40% of the sample lies in the top ten.

Overall study results and their limits: Sequences below about 10^-5 frequency were poorly captured, so only a minor fraction of alloreactive clones could be mapped to unstimulated subsets. Compared with memory T cells, unstimulated naive T cells appeared more diverse, and naive cells seemed to make a substantial contribution to the alloresponse. In reactions with siplizumab, an average of roughly 69% of mappable alloreactive CD4+ clones were Treg-derived, compared with 25% to 30% in control reactions. No functional confirmation was obtained for the suppressive function of proliferating Tregs from siplizumab cultures. Roughly 80-97% of proliferating CD4+ or CD8+ clones could not be assigned a naive or memory phenotype. Siplizumab significantly lowered the cumulative frequency of alloreactive sequences that could be traced to unstimulated CD4+ memory T cells.

Based on the germline V gene, the CDR1 and CDR2 sequences are MGHDK and SYGVNS. The junction carries 13 bases between V and J, which are trimmed by 9 bases and 7 bases respectively. Including the terminal cysteine and phenylalanine, the CDR3 comprises 12 residues. The CDR3 DNA has 36 bases and is translated from base 1. Sorted unstimulated T cells and proliferating T cells recovered from mixed lymphocyte reactions were subjected to TCRbeta CDR3 sequencing. Fresh whole blood from roughly ten HLA-typed healthy donors served as the source for isolating PBMCs. On this clone: Its antigen target is currently unknown. No base quality information exists; no much larger clone differs at one position.

The sequence is built from TRBV25-1 and TRBJ2-1; TRBD2 is possibly the D segment (6 matching bases). Sequencing was carried out using CD8+ T cells sorted from blood. This sequence was found in a human donor in good health. This receptor has the CDR3 CASRPGVNEQFF. The nucleotide sequence reads TGTGCCAGTCGGCCGGGAGTAAATGAGCAGTTCTTC.